The T cell receptor (beta chain) under discussion was sequenced for a study of T cells in tuberculosis. Study-wide points: Classification accuracy was roughly 87% (AUROC approximately 0.89) with the GMM-specific repertoire. Smaller distances to GMM-specific TCRs suggested their expansion in active tuberculosis.

Concerning this clone itself: The antigen remains unidentified.

Time point given: new active TB diagnosis, blood taken before or within 7 days of starting treatment. Each donor contributed about 100,000 T cells on average, unsorted. Here immunoSEQ multiplex PCR was the method, and the copy in TCRdb shows in-frame clones only, minus some. The sample shows around 33,000 clones, 90% to 95% of them seen only once. Germline assignment: CDR1 SNHLY and CDR2 FYNNEI. The CDR3 has 15 residues. The V end lost 3 bases, the J end lost 6 bases, and 14 bases lay between the germline ends. The chain links TRBV2 to TRBJ2-2; tentatively, D is TRBD2 (6 bases). This receptor was obtained from an adult with tuberculosis. Some clones in this sample may be carry-over from other donors' samples. Specimen: PBMCs, collected at tuberculosis diagnosis. The CDR3 DNA follows: TGTGCCAGCAGTGACGGCCGAAGGGAGGCCGGGGAGCTGTTTTTT. Encoded protein: CASSDGRREAGELFF.